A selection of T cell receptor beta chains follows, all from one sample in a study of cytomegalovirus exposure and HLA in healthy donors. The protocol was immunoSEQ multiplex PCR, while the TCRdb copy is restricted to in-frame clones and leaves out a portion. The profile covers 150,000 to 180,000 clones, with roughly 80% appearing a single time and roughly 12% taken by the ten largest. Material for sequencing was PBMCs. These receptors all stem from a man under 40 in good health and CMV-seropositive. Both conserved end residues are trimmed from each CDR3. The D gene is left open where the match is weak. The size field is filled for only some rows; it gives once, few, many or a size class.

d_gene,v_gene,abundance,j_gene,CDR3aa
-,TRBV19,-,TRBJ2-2,ASSIDFTNTGELF
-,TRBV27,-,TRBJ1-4,ASKLGGTNEKLF
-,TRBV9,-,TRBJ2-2,ASSDPHSPTGELF
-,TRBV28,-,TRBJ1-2,ASSPTPGQNGYT
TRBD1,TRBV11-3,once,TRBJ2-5,ASSLGQGEETQY
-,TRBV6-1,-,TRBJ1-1,ASMPLGHSNTEAF
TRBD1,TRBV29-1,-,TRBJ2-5,SAGGAGETQY
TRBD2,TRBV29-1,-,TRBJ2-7,SVARGLASGEQY
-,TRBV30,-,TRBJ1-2,AWIPRGRYGYT
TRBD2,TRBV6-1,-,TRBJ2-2,ASSEGAGRDTGELF
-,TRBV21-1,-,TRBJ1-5,ASSKTRDSRQPQH
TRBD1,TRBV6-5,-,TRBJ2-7,ASSRTGGEQY
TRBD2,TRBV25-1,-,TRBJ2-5,ASGAATSGRVKETQY
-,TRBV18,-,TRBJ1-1,ASSPPPSNTEAF
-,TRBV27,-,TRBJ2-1,ASSLRSEQF
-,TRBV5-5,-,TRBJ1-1,ASSLALTVGVNTEAF
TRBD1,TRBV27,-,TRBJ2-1,ASSGTGPYNEQF
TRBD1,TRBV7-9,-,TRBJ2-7,ASSDRQGDGKQY
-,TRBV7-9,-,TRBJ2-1,ASSSWVGSSYNEQF
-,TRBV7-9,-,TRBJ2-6,ASSFWGAGANVLT
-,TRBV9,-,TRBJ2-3,ASSLAAGLPGTQY
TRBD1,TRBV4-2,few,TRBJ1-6,ASSLGQVEGSPLH
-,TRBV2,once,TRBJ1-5,ASSWGLEQPQH
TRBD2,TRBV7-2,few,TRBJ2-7,ASSPKGLAAGNEQY
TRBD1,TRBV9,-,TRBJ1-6,ASSAHGDRTNSPLH
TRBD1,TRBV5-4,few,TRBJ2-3,ASSPRGPGDTQY
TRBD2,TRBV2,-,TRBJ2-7,ASSRTSREQY
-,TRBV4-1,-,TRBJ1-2,ASSARPGQLNYGYT
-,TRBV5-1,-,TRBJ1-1,ASRGVPSSGTEAF
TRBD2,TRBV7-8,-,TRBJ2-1,ASSLEISGRAYNEQF
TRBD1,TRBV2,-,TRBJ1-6,ASSERDRDNSPLH
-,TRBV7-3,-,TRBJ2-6,ASSEGVWTSGANVLT
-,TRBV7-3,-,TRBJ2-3,ASSPAGRGTTDTQY
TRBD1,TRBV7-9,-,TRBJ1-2,ASSLSGTGEGGYT
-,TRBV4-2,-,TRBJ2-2,ASSQGRAGELF
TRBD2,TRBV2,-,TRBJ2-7,ASLSQLGLADSYEQY
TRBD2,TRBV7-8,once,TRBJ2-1,ASSTIAGEALNEQF
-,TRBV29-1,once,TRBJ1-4,SVVTSGLPNEKLF
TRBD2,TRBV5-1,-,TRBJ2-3,ASRLAAFTDTQY
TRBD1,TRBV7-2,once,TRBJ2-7,ASSLDRGRGEQY
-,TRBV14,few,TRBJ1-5,ASSQDLGAQSNQPQH
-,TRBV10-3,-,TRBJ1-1,AISEGVREAF
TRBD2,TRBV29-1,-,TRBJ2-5,SVEGLAWETQY
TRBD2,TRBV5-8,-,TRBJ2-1,ASSAGTSGNNEQF
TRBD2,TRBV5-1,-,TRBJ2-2,ASSPGLADTGELF
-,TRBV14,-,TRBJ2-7,ASSQTGISYEQY
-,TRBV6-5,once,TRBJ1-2,ASSPLLSTGGYT
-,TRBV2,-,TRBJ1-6,ASSEWGVVSPLH
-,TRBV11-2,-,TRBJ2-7,ASSLDRQQAQY
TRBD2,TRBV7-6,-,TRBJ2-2,ASSFLAGDTGELF
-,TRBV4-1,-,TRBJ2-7,ASSQGQFYEQY
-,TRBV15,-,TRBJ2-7,ATSSNQGSYEQY
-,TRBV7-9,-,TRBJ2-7,ASSLGGGPTYEQY
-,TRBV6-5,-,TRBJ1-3,ASSYSEGSGNTIY
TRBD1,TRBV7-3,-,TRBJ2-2,ASSLRQGHDGELF
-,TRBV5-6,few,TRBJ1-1,ASSLQGVNTEAF
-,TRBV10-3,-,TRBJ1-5,AISESESNQPQH
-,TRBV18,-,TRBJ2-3,ASSTGTPDTQY